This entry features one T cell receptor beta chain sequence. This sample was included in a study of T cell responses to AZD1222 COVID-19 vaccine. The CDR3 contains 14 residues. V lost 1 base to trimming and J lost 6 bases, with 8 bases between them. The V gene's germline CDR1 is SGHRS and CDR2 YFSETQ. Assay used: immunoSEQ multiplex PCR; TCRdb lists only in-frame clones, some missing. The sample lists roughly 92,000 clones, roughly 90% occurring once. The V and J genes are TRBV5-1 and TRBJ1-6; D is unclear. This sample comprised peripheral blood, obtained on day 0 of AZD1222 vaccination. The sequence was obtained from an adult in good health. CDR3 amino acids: CASSLSGRNSPLHF. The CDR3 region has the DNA TGCGCCAGCAGCTTGTCCGGGCGTAATTCACCCCTCCACTTT.